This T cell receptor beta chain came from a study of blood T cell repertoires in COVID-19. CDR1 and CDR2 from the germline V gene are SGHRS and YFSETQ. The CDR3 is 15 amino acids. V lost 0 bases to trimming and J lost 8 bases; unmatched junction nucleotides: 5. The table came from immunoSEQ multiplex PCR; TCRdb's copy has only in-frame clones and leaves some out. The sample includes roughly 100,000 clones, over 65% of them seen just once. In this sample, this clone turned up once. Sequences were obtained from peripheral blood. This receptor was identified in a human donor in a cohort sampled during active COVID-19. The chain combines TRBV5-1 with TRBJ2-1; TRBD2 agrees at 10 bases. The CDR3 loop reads CASSLGSGGRYEQFF. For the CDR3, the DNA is TGCGCCAGCAGCTTGGGTAGCGGGGGGAGATATGAGCAGTTCTTC.